A selection of T cell receptor beta chains follows, all from one sample in a study of blood T cell repertoires in COVID-19. Assay used: immunoSEQ multiplex PCR; TCRdb lists only in-frame clones, some missing. The sample has some 400,000 clones, 81% seen once. Source material: peripheral blood. These receptors all stem from a human donor with acute or convalescent COVID-19. The donor label of this sample is uncertain. Each CDR3 is given with its conserved first and last residue. D genes are given only for firm matches.

CDR3: CASYFERQGVQPQHF
J: TRBJ1-5
V: TRBV2
D: TRBD1

CDR3: CASSPRDRDTDTQYF
J: TRBJ2-3
V: TRBV7-9
D: TRBD1

CDR3: CASSLYRDREGGYTF
J: TRBJ1-2
V: TRBV7-6
D: TRBD1

CDR3: CASSLGISTDTQYF
J: TRBJ2-3
V: TRBV19
D: NA

CDR3: CASSQMAGLAGEQFF
J: TRBJ2-1
V: TRBV3-1/TRBV3-2
D: TRBD2

CDR3: CASSPGGGFAEAFF
J: TRBJ1-1
V: TRBV18
D: NA

CDR3: CASSSGQGVATNEKLFF
J: TRBJ1-4
V: TRBV5-5
D: NA

CDR3: CASSFDREHNEQFF
J: TRBJ2-1
V: TRBV5-4
D: TRBD1

CDR3: CASSTRYRQGEATNEKLFF
J: TRBJ1-4
V: TRBV7-8
D: TRBD1

CDR3: CASSLAAGGYYGYTF
J: TRBJ1-2
V: TRBV5-1
D: NA

CDR3: CASSPRDRVWNEQYF
J: TRBJ2-7
V: TRBV18
D: TRBD1

CDR3: CASSQSGTVIAYGEKLFF
J: TRBJ1-4
V: TRBV4-1
D: TRBD1

CDR3: CASSESKWAGREKLFF
J: TRBJ1-4
V: TRBV10-2
D: NA

CDR3: CASSSRDSGTEAFF
J: TRBJ1-1
V: TRBV7-8
D: TRBD1

CDR3: CAWRLGGGTGAYEQYF
J: TRBJ2-7
V: TRBV30
D: TRBD1

CDR3: CASSLDSTGQETQYF
J: TRBJ2-5
V: TRBV7-2
D: NA

CDR3: CASSFSGSWGGYTF
J: TRBJ1-2
V: TRBV5-4
D: NA